The 18 T cell receptor beta chains below come from one sample, sequenced in a study of identical twins. TCRdb recomputed calls from the 5' RACE reads with MiXCR, one row per CDR3 protein. The sample includes roughly 290,000 distinct CDR3 sequences, 6.5% to 9.5% of them seen just once. These records were also assigned to another study, of yellow fever vaccine responses in identical twins.

The specimen sequenced was memory (CD45RO+) T cells sorted from blood. All receptors derive from a woman in her late teens or twenties in good health.

Ten or more counts support this clonotype. The rearrangement links TRBV3-1 to TRBJ2-3; maybe TRBD1 (6 bases). The germline V gene has CDR1 LGHDT and CDR2 YNNKEL (reference sequence). The CDR3 runs 17 residues. Trimming pared 1 base from V and 0 bases from J, leaving 14 bases between. The CDR3 here is CASSQAVTGFSTDTQYF. CDR3 bases: TGTGCCAGCAGCCAAGCCGTGACAGGCTTTAGCACAGATACGCAGTATTTT.

The table lists this clonotype with a few counts. This chain joins TRBV20-1 and TRBJ2-7; no clear D gene. The V gene lost 1 base and the J gene lost 3 bases, with 7 bases spanning the gap. The CDR3 runs to 12 residues. The germline V gene encodes CDR1 DFQATT and CDR2 SNEGSKA (reference sequence). The CDR3 bases are TGCAGTGCTAGAGTCAGAGACTACGAGCAGTACGTC. This translates into CSARVRDYEQYV.

The rearrangement joins TRBV21-1 to TRBJ2-7. TRBV21-1 is given as a pseudogene. CDR3 length: 16 amino acids. CDR3 bases: TGTGCCAGCAGCAAAGAGGCCACCTTGGAGCCCTACGAGCAGTACGTC. It translates to CASSKEATLEPYEQYV.

The sample holds a few counts of this clonotype. The genes are TRBV20-1 and TRBJ1-1; 7 bases map to TRBD1. Losses at the gene ends were 4 bases for V and 4 bases for J; bases not matched to a gene: 12. Germline V CDR1 and CDR2: DFQATT, SNEGSKA (reference sequence). The CDR3 contains 15 residues. CDR3 coding DNA: TGCAGTGCTATCGCCAACAGGGGATCAGCCACTGAAGCTTTCTTT. Translated: CSAIANRGSATEAFF.

This clonotype was counted only a few times. This chain links TRBV27 with TRBJ2-7; D gene unclear. The CDR3 contains 19 residues. V lost 2 bases and J lost 0, with 23 bases in between. The germline CDR1 and CDR2 sequences are MNHEY and SMNVEV (reference sequence). CDR3 sequence reads: CASSLSVVVDRKNSYEQYV. CDR3 DNA: TGTGCCAGCAGTTTAAGTGTTGTAGTAGACCGGAAAAACTCCTACGAGCAGTACGTC.

This chain links TRBV5-6 with TRBJ1-2, with a possible D match to TRBD1 (5 bases). Trimming removed 3 bases at V and 8 bases at J, with 11 bases between. Germline CDR1 is SGHDT and CDR2 is YYEEEE. This CDR3 is built from 12 residues. The CDR3 protein is CASSSRARGYTF. The CDR3 bases are TGTGCCAGCAGCTCCAGGGCACGGGGCTACACCTTC.

This clonotype has a handful of counts. The CDR3 here is CASSPRGYPTDTQYF. The CDR3, as DNA: TGCGCCAGCAGCCCAAGGGGTTACCCCACAGATACGCAGTATTTT. V is TRBV5-1 and J is TRBJ2-3; D possibly corresponds to TRBD1 (5 bases). CDR3 length: 15 amino acids. Trimming shortened V by 4 bases and J by 2 bases, and 14 bases separated the two germline ends. CDR1 SGHRS and CDR2 YFSETQ come from the germline V gene.

This clonotype was seen ten or more times. The chain links TRBV7-6 to TRBJ2-7; D may be TRBD2 (6 bases). The V gene lost 5 bases and the J gene lost 3 bases, with 17 bases spanning the gap. This CDR3 contains 15 residues. Germline assignment: CDR1 SGHVS and CDR2 FNYEAQ. This CDR3 is CASSLGFDGSYEQYF. The DNA of the CDR3 is TGTGCCAGCAGCCTAGGTTTTGACGGGAGCTACGAGCAGTACTTC.

V is TRBV28 and J is TRBJ1-2; maybe TRBD1 (5 bases). Trimming left V 5 bases short and J 4 bases short, with 14 bases between. Germline assignment: CDR1 MDHEN and CDR2 SYDVKM. There are 14 residues in the CDR3. The CDR3 region is CASSPLDRAYGYTF. The CDR3 DNA sequence: TGTGCCAGCAGTCCGCTTGACAGAGCCTATGGCTACACCTTC.

This rearrangement joins TRBV3-1 to TRBJ2-3; 7 bases agree with TRBD1. The CDR3 loop spans 13 amino acids. The germline V gene encodes CDR1 LGHDT and CDR2 YNNKEL (reference sequence). V lost 1 base, J lost 10 bases, and 5 bases stayed unmatched. CDR3 nucleotides: TGTGCCAGCAGCCAAGGCGACAGGGCACCGCAGTATTTT. Its protein product is CASSQGDRAPQYF.

The table lists this clonotype with a few counts. The rearrangement uses TRBV24-1 and TRBJ2-2; D is possibly TRBD1 (5 bases). Germline-derived CDR1 and CDR2 are KGHDR and SFDVKD. This CDR3 has 17 residues. V lost 2 bases and J lost 0, with 12 bases in between. The CDR3 loop reads CATSDSWGRTNTGELFF. The CDR3 bases are TGTGCCACCAGTGATTCCTGGGGCAGGACGAACACCGGGGAGCTGTTTTTT.

This clonotype came up a few times. This chain connects TRBV7-8 to TRBJ2-3; 9 nucleotides agree with TRBD2. With 1 base clipped from V and 4 bases from J, the junction kept 6 bases outside the gene matches. Per the germline V gene, CDR1 is SGHVS and CDR2 is FQNEAQ. The CDR3 consists of 16 residues. The CDR3 sequence is CASSLVVAGVADTQYF. In DNA, the CDR3 is TGTGCCAGCAGCTTAGTGGTAGCGGGAGTGGCAGATACGCAGTATTTT.

The table lists this clonotype with many counts. The chain employs TRBV4-1 and TRBJ1-4, with unresolved D. CDR1 is MGHRA, CDR2 YSYEKL, per germline. CDR3 length equals 14 residues. V lost 1 base, J lost 3 bases, and 6 bases lay in between. The CDR3 sequence: CASSQVQSNEKLFF. The CDR3 nucleotides read TGCGCCAGCAGCCAAGTGCAGTCTAATGAAAAACTGTTTTTT.

The chain has TRBV6-1 and TRBJ1-4; D perhaps matches TRBD1 (6 bases). Germline CDR1 MNHNS, CDR2 SASEGT. This CDR3 is built from 15 residues. Trimming removed 5 bases from V and 7 bases from J, with 17 bases in between. The CDR3 spells CASSPSGAKGEKLFF. DNA of the CDR3: TGTGCCAGCAGTCCCTCAGGGGCCAAGGGTGAAAAACTGTTTTTT.

This clonotype has a count of ten or more. The V gene is TRBV3-1, the J gene TRBJ2-7; maybe TRBD1 (6 bases). CDR3 size: 14 residues. CDR1 and CDR2 (germline): LGHDT, YNNKEL (reference sequence). Trimming stripped 3 bases from V and 4 bases from J, with 13 bases between. CDR3 loop: CASSHGRGNYEQYF. The CDR3, as DNA: TGTGCCAGCAGCCACGGCAGGGGTAATTACGAGCAGTACTTC.

The chain recombines TRBV28 with TRBJ2-1; weak D call: TRBD1 (6 bases). V gave up 8 bases and J gave up 1 base, with 21 bases separating them. Germline CDR1 and CDR2: MDHEN and SYDVKM. CDR3 length: 17 amino acids. CDR3: CASWPGAKVRSYNEQFF. In nucleotides, the CDR3 is TGTGCCAGCTGGCCAGGGGCAAAGGTTAGATCCTACAATGAGCAGTTCTTC.

This clonotype was detected ten times or more. This chain connects TRBV20-1 to TRBJ2-1; TRBD2 matches at 16 bases. Unmatched junction bases numbered 5, after V lost 7 bases and J lost 2 bases. CDR3 size: 16 residues. Germline V lookup: CDR1 DFQATT, CDR2 SNEGSKA (reference sequence). DNA of the CDR3: TGCAGTGTTGGGACTAGCGGGAGGGCCCCCTACAATGAGCAGTTCTTC. Encoded protein: CSVGTSGRAPYNEQFF.

In this sample, this clonotype turned up a few times. The rearrangement joins TRBV7-8 to TRBJ2-1; 13 bases match TRBD2. This CDR3 has 17 residues. Germline assignment: CDR1 SGHVS and CDR2 FQNEAQ. J gave up 0 bases and V 6 bases, and 5 bases lay outside the gene matches. CDR3 protein: CASRGLAGDASYNEQFF. The CDR3 DNA follows: TGTGCCAGCAGAGGACTAGCGGGAGATGCCTCCTACAATGAGCAGTTCTTC.